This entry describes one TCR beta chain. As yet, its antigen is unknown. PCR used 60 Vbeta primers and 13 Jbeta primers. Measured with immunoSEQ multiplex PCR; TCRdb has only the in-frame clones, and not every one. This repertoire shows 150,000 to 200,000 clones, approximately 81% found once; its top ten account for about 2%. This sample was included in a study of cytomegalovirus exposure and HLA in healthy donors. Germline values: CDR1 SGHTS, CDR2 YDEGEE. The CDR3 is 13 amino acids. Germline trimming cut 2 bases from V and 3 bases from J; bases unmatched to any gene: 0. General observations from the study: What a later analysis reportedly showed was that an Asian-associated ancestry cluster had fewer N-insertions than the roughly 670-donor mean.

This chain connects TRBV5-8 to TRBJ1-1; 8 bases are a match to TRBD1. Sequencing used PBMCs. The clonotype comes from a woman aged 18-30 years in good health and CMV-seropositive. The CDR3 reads CASSLQGDTEAFF. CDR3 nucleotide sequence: TGTGCCAGCAGCTTACAGGGGGACACTGAAGCTTTCTTT.